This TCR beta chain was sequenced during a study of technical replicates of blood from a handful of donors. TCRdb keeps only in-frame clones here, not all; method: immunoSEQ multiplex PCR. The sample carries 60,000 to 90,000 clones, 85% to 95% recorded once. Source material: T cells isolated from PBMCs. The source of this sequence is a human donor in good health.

In nucleotides, the CDR3 is TGCAGTGCGAGTACAGATACGCAGTATTTT. It specifies CSASTDTQYF. This chain connects TRBV20-1 to TRBJ2-3; D unresolved. The CDR3 runs 10 residues. Germline V gives CDR1 DFQATT, CDR2 SNEGSKA (reference sequence). Trimming left V 6 bases short and J 3 bases short, with 4 bases between.